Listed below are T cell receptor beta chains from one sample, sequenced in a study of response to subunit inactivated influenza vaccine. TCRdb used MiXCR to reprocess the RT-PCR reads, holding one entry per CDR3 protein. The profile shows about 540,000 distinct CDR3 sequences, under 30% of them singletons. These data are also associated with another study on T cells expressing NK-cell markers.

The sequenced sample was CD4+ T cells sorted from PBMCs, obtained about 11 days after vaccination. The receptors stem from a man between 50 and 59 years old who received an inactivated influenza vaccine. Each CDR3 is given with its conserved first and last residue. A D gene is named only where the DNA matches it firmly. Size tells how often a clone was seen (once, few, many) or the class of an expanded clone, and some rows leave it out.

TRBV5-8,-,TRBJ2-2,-,CASSPRLAPNTGELFF,TGTGCCAGCAGCCCCCGGCTAGCTCCGAACACCGGGGAGCTGTTTTTT
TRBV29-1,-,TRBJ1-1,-,CSVDAGEINTEAFF,TGCAGCGTTGATGCAGGCGAGATAAACACTGAAGCTTTCTTT
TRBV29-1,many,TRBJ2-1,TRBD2,CSVDLAGRLNEQFF,TGCAGCGTGGACCTAGCGGGAAGACTTAATGAGCAGTTCTTC
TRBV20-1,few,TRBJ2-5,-,CSARDLMVSQETQYF,TGCAGTGCTAGAGATCTTATGGTTAGCCAAGAGACCCAGTACTTC
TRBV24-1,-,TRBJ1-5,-,CATSDRLGGNQPQHF,TGTGCCACCAGTGATCGCCTCGGGGGTAATCAGCCCCAGCATTTT
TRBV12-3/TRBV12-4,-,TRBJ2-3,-,CASSPWGARTDTQYF,TGTGCCAGCAGTCCGTGGGGGGCGCGCACAGATACGCAGTATTTT
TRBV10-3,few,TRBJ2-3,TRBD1,CAISEVGQGGSDTQYF,TGTGCCATCAGTGAGGTCGGACAGGGGGGTTCAGATACGCAGTATTTT
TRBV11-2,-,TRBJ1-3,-,CASSLMDNSGNTIYF,TGTGCCAGCAGCTTAATGGATAACTCTGGAAACACCATATATTTT
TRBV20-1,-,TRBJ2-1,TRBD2,CSARPAGGANEQFF,TGCAGTGCGCGACCCGCCGGGGGGGCGAATGAGCAGTTCTTC
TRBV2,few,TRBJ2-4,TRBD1,CASSDGRGLAKNIQYF,TGTGCCAGCAGTGACGGCAGGGGGTTAGCCAAAAACATTCAGTACTTC
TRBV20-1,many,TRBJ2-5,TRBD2,CSATSGWETQYF,TGCAGTGCAACTAGCGGTTGGGAGACCCAGTACTTC
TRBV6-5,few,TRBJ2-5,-,CASSYSPQREETQYF,TGTGCCAGCAGTTACTCCCCCCAAAGAGAGGAGACCCAGTACTTC
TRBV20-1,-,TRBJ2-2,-,CSAHGTLNTGELFF,TGCAGTGCCCACGGGACTTTGAACACCGGGGAGCTGTTTTTT
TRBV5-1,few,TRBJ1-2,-,CASSLANVPGGDGYTF,TGCGCCAGCAGCTTGGCCAATGTGCCGGGCGGGGATGGCTACACCTTC
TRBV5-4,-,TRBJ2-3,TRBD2,CASRSGRGGSSTDTQYF,TGTGCCAGCAGGTCCGGGAGGGGCGGGAGTAGCACAGATACGCAGTATTTT
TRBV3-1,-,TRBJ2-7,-,CASSQDLLTRYF,TGTGCCAGCAGCCAAGACCTCCTAACGCGGTACTTC
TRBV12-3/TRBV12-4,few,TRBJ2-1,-,CASNRDNLNEQFF,TGTGCCAGCAACAGGGACAACCTCAATGAGCAGTTCTTC
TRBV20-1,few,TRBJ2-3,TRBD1,CSARQGASTDTQYF,TGCAGTGCGCGGCAGGGGGCCAGCACAGATACGCAGTATTTT
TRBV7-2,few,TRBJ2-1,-,CASSLVGLSKRDNEQFF,TGTGCCAGCAGCTTAGTGGGCCTTTCCAAAAGGGACAATGAGCAGTTCTTC
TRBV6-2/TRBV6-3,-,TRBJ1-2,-,CASRKTVANYGYTF,TGTGCCAGCAGAAAGACGGTCGCTAACTATGGCTACACCTTC
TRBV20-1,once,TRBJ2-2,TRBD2,CSVGGGAIGELFF,TGCAGTGTTGGCGGGGGGGCCATCGGGGAGCTGTTTTTT
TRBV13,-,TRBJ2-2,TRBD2,CASSPRAGGNGELFF,TGTGCCAGCAGCCCTCGAGCGGGAGGCAACGGGGAGCTGTTTTTT
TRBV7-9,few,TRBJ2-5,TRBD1,CASSYDRGERAQYF,TGTGCCAGCAGCTATGACAGGGGGGAACGGGCCCAGTACTTC
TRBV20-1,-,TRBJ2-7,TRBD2,CSAPGGVSWEQYF,TGCAGTGCCCCCGGGGGGGTTTCGTGGGAGCAGTACTTC
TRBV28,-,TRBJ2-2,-,CASSFFGGYTGELFF,TGTGCCAGCAGTTTTTTTGGAGGGTACACCGGGGAGCTGTTTTTT
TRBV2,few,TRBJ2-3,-,CASSEATPSSTDTQYF,TGTGCCAGCAGTGAAGCTACACCAAGTAGCACAGATACGCAGTATTTT
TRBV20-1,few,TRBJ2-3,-,CSALATLRTDTQYF,TGCAGTGCACTGGCTACTCTTCGCACAGATACGCAGTATTTT
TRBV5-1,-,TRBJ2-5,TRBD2,CASSSSTSVQETQYF,TGCGCCAGCAGCTCCTCGACTAGCGTGCAAGAGACCCAGTACTTC
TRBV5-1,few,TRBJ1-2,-,CASSPGVGLKFIYGYTF,TGCGCCAGCAGCCCTGGGGTTGGGCTAAAGTTTATCTATGGCTACACCTTC
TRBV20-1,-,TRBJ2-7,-,CSARDPGRGEQYF,TGCAGTGCTAGAGATCCTGGACGGGGGGAGCAGTACTTC
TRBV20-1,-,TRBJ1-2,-,CSATKTGLSYGYTF,TGCAGTGCCACAAAAACAGGGCTTAGCTATGGCTACACCTTC
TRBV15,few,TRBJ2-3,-,CATSRERTNTDTQYF,TGTGCCACCAGCAGAGAGAGGACAAACACAGATACGCAGTATTTT
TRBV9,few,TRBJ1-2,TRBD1,CASSAGQANYGYTF,TGTGCCAGCAGCGCCGGACAGGCGAACTATGGCTACACCTTC
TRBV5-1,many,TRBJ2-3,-,CASRLEGVDTQYF,TGCGCCAGCAGATTGGAGGGAGTAGATACGCAGTATTTT
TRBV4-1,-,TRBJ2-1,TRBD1,CASSQGGTGADYNEQFF,TGCGCCAGCAGCCAAGGAGGGACAGGGGCTGATTACAATGAGCAGTTCTTC
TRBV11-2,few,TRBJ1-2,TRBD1,CASSPSRDRTLYGYTF,TGTGCCAGCAGCCCTAGCCGGGACAGAACCCTATATGGCTACACCTTC
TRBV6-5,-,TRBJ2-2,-,CASRSATGELFF,TGTGCCAGCCGGTCGGCCACCGGGGAGCTGTTTTTT
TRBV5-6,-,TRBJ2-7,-,CASSWTQDYYEQYF,TGTGCCAGCAGCTGGACCCAGGACTACTACGAGCAGTACTTC
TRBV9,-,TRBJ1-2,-,CASSVASIPLRRAGPAGGYTF,TGTGCCAGCAGCGTAGCTTCGATCCCTTTACGTAGGGCAGGGCCGGCGGGCGGCTACACCTTC
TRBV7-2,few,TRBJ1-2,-,CASSLGGGGSYGYTF,TGTGCCAGCAGCTTAGGCGGCGGGGGGTCCTATGGCTACACCTTC
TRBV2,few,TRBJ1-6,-,CASSGTSPLHF,TGTGCCAGCAGTGGGACGTCACCCCTCCACTTT
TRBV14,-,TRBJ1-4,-,CASSQIDGKLFF,TGTGCCAGCAGCCAAATAGACGGAAAACTGTTTTTT
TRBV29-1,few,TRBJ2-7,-,CSVEPLGGLTEQYF,TGCAGCGTTGAGCCGTTGGGGGGGCTGACCGAGCAGTACTTC
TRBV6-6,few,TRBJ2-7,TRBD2,CASSKGRDYEQYF,TGTGCCAGCAGCAAAGGGAGGGACTACGAGCAGTACTTC
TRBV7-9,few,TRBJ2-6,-,CASSLGLTAGANVLTF,TGTGCCAGCAGCTTAGGTCTGACAGCTGGGGCCAACGTCCTGACTTTC
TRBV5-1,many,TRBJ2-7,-,CASSYAGHPQDEQYF,TGCGCCAGCAGCTATGCGGGTCACCCCCAGGACGAGCAGTACTTC
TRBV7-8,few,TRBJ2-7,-,CASSLTEVSYEQYF,TGTGCCAGCAGCTTAACTGAGGTCAGCTACGAGCAGTACTTC
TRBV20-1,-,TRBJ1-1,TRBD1,CSASSFTEGARTEAFF,TGCAGTGCTAGCTCATTCACGGAGGGGGCGAGGACTGAAGCTTTCTTT
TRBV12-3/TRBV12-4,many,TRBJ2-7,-,CASSEGSYEQYF,TGTGCCAGCAGCGAGGGGTCCTACGAGCAGTACTTC
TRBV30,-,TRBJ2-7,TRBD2,CAWGGAGDYEQYF,TGTGCCTGGGGGGGAGCGGGGGATTACGAGCAGTACTTC
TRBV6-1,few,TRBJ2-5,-,CASSEFRRPVETQYF,TGTGCCAGCAGTGAGTTTCGACGGCCGGTGGAGACCCAGTACTTC
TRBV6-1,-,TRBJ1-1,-,CASSAPTGGLTEAFF,TGTGCCAGCAGTGCACCCACCGGGGGGCTGACTGAAGCTTTCTTT